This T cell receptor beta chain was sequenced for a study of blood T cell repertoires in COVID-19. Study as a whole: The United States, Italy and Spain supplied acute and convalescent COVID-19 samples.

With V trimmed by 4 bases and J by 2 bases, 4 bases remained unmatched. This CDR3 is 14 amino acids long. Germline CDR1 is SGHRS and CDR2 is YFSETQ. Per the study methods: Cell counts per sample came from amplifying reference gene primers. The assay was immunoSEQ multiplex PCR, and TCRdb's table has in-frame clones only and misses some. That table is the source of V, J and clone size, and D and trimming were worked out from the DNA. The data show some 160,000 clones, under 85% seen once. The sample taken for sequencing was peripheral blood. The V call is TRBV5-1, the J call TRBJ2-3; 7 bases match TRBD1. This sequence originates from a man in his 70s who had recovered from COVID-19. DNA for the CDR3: TGCGCCAGCAGCATGGGACAGCTCACAGATACGCAGTATTTT. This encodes CASSMGQLTDTQYF.